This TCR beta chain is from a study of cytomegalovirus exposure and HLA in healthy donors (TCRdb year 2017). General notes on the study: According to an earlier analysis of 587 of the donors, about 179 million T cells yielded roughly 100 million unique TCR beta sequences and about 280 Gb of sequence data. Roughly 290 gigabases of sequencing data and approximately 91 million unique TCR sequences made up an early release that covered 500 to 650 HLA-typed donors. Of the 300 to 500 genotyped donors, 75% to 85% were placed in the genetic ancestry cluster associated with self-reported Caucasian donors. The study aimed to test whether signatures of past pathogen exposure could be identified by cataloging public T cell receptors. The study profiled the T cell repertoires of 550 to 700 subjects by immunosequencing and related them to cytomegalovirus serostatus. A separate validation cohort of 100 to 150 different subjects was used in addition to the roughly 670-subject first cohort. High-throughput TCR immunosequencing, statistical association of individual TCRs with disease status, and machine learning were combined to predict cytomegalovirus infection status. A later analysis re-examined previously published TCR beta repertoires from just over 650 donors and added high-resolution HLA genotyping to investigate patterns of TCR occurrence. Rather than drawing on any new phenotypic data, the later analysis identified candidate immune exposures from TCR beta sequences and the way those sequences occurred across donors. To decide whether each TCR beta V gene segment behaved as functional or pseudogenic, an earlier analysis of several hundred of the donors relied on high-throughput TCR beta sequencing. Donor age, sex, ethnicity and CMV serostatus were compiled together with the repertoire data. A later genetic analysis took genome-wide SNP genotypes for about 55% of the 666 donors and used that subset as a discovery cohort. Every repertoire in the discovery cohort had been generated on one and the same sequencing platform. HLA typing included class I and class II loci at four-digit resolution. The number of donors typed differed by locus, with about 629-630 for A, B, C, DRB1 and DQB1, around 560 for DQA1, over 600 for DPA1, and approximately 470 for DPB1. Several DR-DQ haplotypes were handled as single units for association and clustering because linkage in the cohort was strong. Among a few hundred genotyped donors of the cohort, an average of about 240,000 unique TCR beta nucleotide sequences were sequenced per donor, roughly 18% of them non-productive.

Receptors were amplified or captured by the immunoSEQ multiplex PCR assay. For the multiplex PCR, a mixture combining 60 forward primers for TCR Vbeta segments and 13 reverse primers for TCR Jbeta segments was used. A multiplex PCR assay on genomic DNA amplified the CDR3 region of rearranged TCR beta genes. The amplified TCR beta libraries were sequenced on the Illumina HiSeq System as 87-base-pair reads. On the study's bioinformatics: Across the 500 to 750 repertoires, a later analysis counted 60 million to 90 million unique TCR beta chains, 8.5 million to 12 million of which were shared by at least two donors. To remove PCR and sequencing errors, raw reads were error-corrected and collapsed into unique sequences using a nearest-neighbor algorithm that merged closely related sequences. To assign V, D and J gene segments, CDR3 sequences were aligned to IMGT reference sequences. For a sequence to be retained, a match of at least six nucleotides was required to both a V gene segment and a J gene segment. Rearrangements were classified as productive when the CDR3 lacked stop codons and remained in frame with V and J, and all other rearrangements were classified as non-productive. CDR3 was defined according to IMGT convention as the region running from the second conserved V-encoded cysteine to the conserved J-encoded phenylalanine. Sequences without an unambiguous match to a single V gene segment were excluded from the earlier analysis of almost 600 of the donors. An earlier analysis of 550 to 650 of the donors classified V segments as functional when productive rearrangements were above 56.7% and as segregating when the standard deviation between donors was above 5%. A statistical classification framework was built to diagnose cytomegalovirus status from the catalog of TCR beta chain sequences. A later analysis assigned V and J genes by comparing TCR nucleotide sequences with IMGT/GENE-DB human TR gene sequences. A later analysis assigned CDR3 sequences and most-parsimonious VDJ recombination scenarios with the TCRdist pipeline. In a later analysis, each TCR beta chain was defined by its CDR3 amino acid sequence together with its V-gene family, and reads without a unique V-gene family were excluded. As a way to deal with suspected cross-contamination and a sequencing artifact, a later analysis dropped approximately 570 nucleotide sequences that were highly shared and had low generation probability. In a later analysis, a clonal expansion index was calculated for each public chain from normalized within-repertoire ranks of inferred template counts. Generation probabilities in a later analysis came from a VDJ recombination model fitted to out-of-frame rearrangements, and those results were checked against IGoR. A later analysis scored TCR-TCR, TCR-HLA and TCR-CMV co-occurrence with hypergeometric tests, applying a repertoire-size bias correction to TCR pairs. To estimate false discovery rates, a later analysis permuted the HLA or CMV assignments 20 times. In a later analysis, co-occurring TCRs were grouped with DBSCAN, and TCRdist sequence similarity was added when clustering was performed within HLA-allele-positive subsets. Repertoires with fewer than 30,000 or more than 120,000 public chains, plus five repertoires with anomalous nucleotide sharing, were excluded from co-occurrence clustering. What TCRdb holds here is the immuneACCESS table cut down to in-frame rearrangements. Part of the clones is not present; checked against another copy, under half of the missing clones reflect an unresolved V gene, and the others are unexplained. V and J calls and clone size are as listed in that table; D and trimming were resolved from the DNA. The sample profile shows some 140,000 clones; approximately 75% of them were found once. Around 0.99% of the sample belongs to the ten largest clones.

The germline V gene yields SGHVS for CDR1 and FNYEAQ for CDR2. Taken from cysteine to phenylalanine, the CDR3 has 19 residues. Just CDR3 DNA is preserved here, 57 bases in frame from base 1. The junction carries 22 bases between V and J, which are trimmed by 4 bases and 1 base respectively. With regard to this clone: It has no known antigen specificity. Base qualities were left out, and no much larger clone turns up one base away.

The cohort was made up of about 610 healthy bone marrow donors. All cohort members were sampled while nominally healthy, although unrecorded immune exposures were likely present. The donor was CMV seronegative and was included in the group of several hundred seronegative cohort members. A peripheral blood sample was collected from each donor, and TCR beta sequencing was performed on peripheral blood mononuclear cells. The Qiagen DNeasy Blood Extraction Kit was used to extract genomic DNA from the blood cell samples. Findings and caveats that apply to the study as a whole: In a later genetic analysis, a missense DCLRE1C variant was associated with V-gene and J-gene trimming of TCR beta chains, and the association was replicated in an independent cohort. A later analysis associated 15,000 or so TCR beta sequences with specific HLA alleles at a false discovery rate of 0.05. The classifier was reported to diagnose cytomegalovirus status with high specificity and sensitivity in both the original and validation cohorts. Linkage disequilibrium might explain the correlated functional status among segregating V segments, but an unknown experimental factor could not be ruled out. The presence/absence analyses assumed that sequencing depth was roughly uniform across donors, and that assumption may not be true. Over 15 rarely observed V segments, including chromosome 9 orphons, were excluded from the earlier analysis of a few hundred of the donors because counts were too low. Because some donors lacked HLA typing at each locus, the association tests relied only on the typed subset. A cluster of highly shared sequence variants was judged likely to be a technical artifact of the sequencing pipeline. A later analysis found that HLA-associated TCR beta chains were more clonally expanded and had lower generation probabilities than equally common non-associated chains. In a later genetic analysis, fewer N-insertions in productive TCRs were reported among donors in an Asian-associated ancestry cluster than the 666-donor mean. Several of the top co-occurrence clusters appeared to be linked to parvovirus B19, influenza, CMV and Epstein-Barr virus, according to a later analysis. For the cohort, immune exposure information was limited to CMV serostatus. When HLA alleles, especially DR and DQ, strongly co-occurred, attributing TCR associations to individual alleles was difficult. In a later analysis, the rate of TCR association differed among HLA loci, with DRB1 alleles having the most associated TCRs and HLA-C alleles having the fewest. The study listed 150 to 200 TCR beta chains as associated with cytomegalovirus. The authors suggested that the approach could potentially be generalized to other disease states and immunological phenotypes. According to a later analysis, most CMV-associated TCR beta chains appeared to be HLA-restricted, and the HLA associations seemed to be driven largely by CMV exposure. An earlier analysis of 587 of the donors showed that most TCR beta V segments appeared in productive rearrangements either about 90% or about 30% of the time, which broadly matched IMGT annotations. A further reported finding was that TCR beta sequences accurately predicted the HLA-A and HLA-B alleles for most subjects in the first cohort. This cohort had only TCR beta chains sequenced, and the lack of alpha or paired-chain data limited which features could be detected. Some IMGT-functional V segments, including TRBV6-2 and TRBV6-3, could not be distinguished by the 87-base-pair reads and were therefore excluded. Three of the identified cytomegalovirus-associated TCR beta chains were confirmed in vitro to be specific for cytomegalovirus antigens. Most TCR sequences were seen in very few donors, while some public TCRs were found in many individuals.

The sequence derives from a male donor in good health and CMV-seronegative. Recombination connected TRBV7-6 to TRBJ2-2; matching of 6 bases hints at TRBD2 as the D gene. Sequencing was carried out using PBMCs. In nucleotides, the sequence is TGTGCCAGCAGCTCAAAGGGAGGCGGATCTTCTAGGAACACCGGGGAGCTGTTTTTT. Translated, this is CASSSKGGGSSRNTGELFF.